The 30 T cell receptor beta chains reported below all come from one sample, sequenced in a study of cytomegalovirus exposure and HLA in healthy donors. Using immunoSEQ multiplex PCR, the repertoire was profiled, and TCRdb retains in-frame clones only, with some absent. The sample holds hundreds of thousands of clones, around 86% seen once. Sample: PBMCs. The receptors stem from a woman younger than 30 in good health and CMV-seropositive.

CDR3 bases: TGTGCCAGCAGCTTGGACGGTGGGGCCAACGTCCTGACTTTC. This codes for CASSLDGGANVLTF. The chain joins TRBV5-4 to TRBJ2-6, with unresolved D. In germline, CDR1 is SGHNT, CDR2 YYREEE (reference sequence). The CDR3 has 14 amino acids. Trimming shortened V by 0 bases and J by 3 bases, and 4 bases separated the two germline ends.

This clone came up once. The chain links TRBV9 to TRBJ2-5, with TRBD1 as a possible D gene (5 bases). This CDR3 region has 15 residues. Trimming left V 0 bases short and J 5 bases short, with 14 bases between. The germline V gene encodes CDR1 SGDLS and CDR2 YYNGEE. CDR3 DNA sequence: TGTGCCAGCAGCGTAGGAGCCAGGGAAGCTGAGACCCAGTACTTC. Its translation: CASSVGAREAETQYF.

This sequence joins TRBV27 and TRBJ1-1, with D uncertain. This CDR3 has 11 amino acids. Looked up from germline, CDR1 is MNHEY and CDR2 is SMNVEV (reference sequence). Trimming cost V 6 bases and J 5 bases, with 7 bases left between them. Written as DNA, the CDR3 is TGTGCCAGCAGCTCCTTAACTGAAGCTTTCTTT. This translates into CASSSLTEAFF.

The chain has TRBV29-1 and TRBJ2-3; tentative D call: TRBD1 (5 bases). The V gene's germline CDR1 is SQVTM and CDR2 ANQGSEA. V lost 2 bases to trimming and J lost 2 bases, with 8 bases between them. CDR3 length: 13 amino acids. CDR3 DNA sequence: TGCAGCGTTGAACCACAGGTCACAGATACGCAGTATTTT. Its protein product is CSVEPQVTDTQYF.

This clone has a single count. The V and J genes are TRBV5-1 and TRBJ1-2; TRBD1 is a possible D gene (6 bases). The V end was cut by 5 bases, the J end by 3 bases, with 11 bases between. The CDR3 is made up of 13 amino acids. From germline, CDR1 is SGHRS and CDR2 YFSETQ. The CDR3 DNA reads TGCGCCAGCAGGGACACAGGGTACTATGGCTACACCTTC. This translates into CASRDTGYYGYTF.

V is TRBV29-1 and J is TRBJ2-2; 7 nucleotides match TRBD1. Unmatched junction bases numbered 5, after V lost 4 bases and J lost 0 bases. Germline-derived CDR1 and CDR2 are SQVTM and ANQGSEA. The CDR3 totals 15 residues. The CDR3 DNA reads TGCAGCGTTGCAGGACAGGAACCGAACACCGGGGAGCTGTTTTTT. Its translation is CSVAGQEPNTGELFF.

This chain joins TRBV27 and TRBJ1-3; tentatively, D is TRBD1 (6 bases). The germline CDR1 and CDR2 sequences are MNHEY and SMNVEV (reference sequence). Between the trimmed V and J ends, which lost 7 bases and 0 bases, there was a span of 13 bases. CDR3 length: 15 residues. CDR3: CASKTVQGSGNTIYF. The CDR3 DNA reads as TGTGCCAGCAAAACGGTACAGGGCTCTGGAAACACCATATATTTT.

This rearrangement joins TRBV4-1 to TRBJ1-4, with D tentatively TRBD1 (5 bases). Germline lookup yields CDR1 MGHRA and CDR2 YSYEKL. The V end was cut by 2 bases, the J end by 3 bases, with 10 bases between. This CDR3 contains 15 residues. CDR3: CASSQLGLPNEKLFF. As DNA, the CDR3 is TGCGCCAGCAGCCAATTGGGGCTCCCTAATGAAAAACTGTTTTTT.

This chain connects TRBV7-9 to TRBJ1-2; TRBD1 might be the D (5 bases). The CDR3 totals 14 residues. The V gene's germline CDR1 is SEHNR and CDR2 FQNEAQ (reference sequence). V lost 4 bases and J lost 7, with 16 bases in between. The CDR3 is CASSSGQGLGGYTF. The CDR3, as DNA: TGTGCCAGCAGCTCGGGTCAGGGACTAGGTGGCTACACCTTC.

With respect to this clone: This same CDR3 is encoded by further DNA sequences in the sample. The CDR3 here is CASGGNEQFF. In DNA form, the CDR3 reads TGTGCCAGCGGAGGGAATGAGCAGTTCTTC. This chain uses TRBV11-2 with TRBJ2-1; possible D gene TRBD2, 6 bases. The CDR3 contains 10 residues. Germline values: CDR1 SGHAT, CDR2 FQNNGV. The V and J ends lost 8 bases and 7 bases respectively, with 6 bases between them.

In DNA, the CDR3 is TGTGCCAGCAGCCAATCGGACTACTCCTACGAGCAGTACTTC. This codes for CASSQSDYSYEQYF. This chain joins TRBV5-6 and TRBJ2-7; tentative D call: TRBD2 (6 bases). There are 14 residues in the CDR3. The germline gives CDR1 SGHDT, CDR2 YYEEEE. The V gene lost 4 bases and the J gene lost 0 bases, with 11 bases spanning the gap. Complete variable domain (other parts from reference TRBV5-6 and TRBJ2-7): DAGVTQSPTHLIKTRGQQVTLRCSPKSGHDTVSWYQQALGQGPQFIFQYYEEEERQRGNFPDRFSGHQFPNYSSELNVNALLLGDSALYLCASSQSDYSYEQYFGPGTRLTVT.

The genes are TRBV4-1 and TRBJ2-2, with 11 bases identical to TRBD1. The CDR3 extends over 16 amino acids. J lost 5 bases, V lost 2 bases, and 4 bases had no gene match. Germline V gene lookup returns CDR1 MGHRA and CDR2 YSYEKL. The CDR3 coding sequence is TGCGCCAGCAGCCAATTCGGGACAGGGGGTACCGGGGAGCTGTTTTTT. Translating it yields CASSQFGTGGTGELFF.

The CDR3 loop reads CASSHPDSHSGNTIYF. The CDR3 bases are TGCGCCAGCAGCCACCCCGACAGCCACTCTGGAAACACCATATATTTT. The chain joins TRBV4-1 to TRBJ1-3, with D perhaps matching TRBD1 (5 bases). The V and J ends lost 3 bases and 0 bases respectively, with 12 bases between them. This CDR3 has 16 amino acids. CDR1 and CDR2 (germline): MGHRA, YSYEKL.

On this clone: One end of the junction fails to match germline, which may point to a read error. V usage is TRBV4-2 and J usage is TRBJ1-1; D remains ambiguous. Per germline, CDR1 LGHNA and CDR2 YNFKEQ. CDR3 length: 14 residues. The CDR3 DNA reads TGTGCCAGCAGCCAAAGCGGCGAGGGCGCTCGGACCGTCTTT. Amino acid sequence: CASSQSGEGARTVF.

For the CDR3, the DNA is TGTGCCAGCCTCCCAGGGGGCGTATACGAGCAGTACTTC. Translation: CASLPGGVYEQYF. The chain employs TRBV6-1 and TRBJ2-7; 8 bases match TRBD1. CDR1 is MNHNS and CDR2 is SASEGT in the germline V gene. CDR3 size: 13 residues. V lost 8 bases, J lost 4 bases, and 7 bases stayed unmatched.

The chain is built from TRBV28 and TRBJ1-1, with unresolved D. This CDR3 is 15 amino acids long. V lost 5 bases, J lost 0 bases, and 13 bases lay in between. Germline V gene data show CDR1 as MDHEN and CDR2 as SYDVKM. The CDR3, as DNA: TGTGCCAGCAGTGCGGATGGCAGACTGAACACTGAAGCTTTCTTT. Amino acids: CASSADGRLNTEAFF.

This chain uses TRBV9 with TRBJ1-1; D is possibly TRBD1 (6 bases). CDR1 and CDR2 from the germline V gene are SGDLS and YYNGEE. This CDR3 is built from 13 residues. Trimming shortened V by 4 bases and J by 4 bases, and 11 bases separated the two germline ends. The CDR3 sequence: CASSIGGGTEAFF. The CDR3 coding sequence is TGTGCCAGCAGCATAGGGGGGGGCACTGAAGCTTTCTTT. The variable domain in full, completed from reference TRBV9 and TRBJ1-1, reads DSGVTQTPKHLITATGQRVTLRCSPRSGDLSVYWYQQSLDQGLQFLIQYYNGEERAKGNILERFSAQQFPDLHSELNLSSLELGDSALYFCASSIGGGTEAFFGQGTRLTVV.

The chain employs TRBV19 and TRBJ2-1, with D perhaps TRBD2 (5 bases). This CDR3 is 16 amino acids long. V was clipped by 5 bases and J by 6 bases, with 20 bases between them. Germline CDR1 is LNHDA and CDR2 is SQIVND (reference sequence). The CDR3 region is CASSSKLEVVANEQFF. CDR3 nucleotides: TGTGCCAGTAGTTCTAAACTAGAAGTTGTAGCCAATGAGCAGTTCTTC.

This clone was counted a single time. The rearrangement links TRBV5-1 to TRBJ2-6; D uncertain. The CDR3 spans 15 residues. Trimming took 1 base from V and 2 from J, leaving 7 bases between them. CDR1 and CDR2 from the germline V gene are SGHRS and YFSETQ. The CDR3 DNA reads TGCGCCAGCAGCTTGAGGCGGACTGGGGCCAACGTCCTGACTTTC. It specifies CASSLRRTGANVLTF. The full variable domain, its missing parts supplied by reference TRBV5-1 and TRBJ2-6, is KAGVTQTPRYLIKTRGQQVTLSCSPISGHRSVSWYQQTPGQGLQFLFEYFSETQRNKGNFPGRFSGRQFSNSRSEMNVSTLELGDSALYLCASSLRRTGANVLTFGAGSRLTVL.

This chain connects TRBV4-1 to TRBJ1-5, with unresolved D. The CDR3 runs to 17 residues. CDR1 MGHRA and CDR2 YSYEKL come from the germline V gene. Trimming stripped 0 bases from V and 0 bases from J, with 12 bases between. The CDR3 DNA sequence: TGCGCCAGCAGCCAAGAGCCACGGCAGGTTAGCAATCAGCCCCAGCATTTT. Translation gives CASSQEPRQVSNQPQHF.

Here the CDR3 reads CASSFRAFIGTYEQYF. CDR3 DNA: TGTGCCAGCAGCTTCAGGGCTTTCATCGGTACCTACGAGCAGTACTTC. V is TRBV5-6 and J is TRBJ2-7; D might be TRBD1 (5 bases). From germline, CDR1 is SGHDT and CDR2 YYEEEE. Trimming removed 2 bases at V and 2 bases at J, with 17 bases between. The CDR3 loop spans 16 amino acids.

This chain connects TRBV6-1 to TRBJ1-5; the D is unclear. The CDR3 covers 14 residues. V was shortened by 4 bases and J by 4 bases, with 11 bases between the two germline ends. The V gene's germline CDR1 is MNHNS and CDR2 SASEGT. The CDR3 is CASSVEVANQPQHF. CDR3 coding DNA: TGTGCCAGCAGTGTTGAGGTAGCGAATCAGCCCCAGCATTTT.

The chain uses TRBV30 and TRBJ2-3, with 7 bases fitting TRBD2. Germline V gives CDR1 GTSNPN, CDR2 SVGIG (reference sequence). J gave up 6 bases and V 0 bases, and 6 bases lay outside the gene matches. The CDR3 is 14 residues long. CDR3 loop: CAWSVGLAEDTQYF. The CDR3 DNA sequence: TGTGCCTGGAGTGTAGGGCTAGCGGAGGATACGCAGTATTTT. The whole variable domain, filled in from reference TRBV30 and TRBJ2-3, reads SQTIHQWPATLVQPVGSPLSLECTVEGTSNPNLYWYRQAAGRGLQLLFYSVGIGQISSEVPQNLSASRPQDRQFILSSKKLLLSDSGFYLCAWSVGLAEDTQYFGPGTRLTVL.

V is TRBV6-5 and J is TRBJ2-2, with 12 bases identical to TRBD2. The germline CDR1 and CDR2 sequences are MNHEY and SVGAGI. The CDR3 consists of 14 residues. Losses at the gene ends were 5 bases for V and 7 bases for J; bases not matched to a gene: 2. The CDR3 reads CASSTTSGGGELFF. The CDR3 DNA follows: TGTGCCAGCAGTACGACTAGCGGGGGCGGGGAGCTGTTTTTT.

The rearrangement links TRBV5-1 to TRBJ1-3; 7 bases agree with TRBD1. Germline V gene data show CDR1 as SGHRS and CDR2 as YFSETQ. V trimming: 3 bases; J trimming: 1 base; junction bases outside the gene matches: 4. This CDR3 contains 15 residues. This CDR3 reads CASSSGTASGNTIYF. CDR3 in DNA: TGCGCCAGCAGCTCCGGGACAGCATCTGGAAACACCATATATTTT.

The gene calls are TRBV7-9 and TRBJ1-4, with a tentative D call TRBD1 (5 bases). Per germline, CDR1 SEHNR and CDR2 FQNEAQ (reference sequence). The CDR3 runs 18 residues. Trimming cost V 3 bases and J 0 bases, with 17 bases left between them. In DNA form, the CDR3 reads TGTGCCAGCAGCTTTAGGACCGGACAAGGACCAACTAATGAAAAACTGTTTTTT. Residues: CASSFRTGQGPTNEKLFF.

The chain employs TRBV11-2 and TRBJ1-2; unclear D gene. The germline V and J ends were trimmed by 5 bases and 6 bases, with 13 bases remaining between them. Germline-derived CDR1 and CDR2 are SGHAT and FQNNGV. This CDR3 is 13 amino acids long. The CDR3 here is CASSPPGVDGYTF. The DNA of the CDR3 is TGTGCCAGCAGCCCCCCCGGGGTGGATGGCTACACCTTC.

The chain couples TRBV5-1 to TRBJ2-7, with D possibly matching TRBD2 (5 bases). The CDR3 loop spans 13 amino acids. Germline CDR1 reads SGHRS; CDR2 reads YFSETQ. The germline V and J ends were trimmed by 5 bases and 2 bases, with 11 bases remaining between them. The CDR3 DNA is TGCGCCAGCAGTCCCGTCGGGGCCTACGAGCAGTACTTC. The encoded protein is CASSPVGAYEQYF.

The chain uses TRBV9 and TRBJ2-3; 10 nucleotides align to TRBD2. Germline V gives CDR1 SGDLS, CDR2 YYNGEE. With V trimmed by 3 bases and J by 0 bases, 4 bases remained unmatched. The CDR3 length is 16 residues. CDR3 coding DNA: TGTGCCAGCAGCGGTACGACTAGCGGGAGCACAGATACGCAGTATTTT. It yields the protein CASSGTTSGSTDTQYF. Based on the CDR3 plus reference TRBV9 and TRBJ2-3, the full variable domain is DSGVTQTPKHLITATGQRVTLRCSPRSGDLSVYWYQQSLDQGLQFLIQYYNGEERAKGNILERFSAQQFPDLHSELNLSSLELGDSALYFCASSGTTSGSTDTQYFGPGTRLTVL.

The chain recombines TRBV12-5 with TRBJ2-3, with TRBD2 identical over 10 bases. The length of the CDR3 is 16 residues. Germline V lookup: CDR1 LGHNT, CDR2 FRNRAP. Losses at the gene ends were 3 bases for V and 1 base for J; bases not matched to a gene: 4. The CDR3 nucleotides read TGTGCTAGTGGTTTCAGCGGGACTAGCGGCACAGATACGCAGTATTTT. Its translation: CASGFSGTSGTDTQYF.